This T cell receptor (beta chain) was identified during a study of tumor and adjacent non-tumor tissue in lung cancer. Study-level information: Histology: 12 adenocarcinoma, 2 squamous cell carcinoma, 1 small cell lung cancer.

Points from the study as a whole: Significantly higher TCR diversity was found in tumor than normal lung. Normal lung showed higher cumulative top 100 clone frequency than tumor. Patients with more diverse tumor TCRs had worse survival.

A modified ARM-PCR protocol with three rounds of nested PCR amplified TCRbeta. MiXCR, applied by TCRdb to the multiplex PCR reads, yields one record per CDR3 protein. The data show 81,000 or so distinct CDR3 sequences, 65% to 85% seen once. Note on this clonotype: Its cognate antigen is unknown. A read error may account for a junction end that differs from germline.

The template was RNA from unsorted bulk tissue. This non-tumor lung sample came from over 3 cm beyond the tumor edge. The sequencing sample was made of distant non-tumor lung tissue. This sequence originates from a man aged 60-69 years with non-small cell lung cancer.

The CDR3 DNA reads as TGTACCAGCAGTTTCCCAGTGATACTGAACATTGAAGCTTTCTTT. It is translated as CTSSFPVILNIEAFF. The chain recombines TRBV12-3 or TRBV12-4 with TRBJ1-1; no definite D call. This CDR3 region has 15 residues.